Below are 18 T cell receptor beta chains sequenced from a single sample in a study of blood T cell repertoires in COVID-19. Measured with immunoSEQ multiplex PCR; TCRdb has only the in-frame clones, and not every one. Here the sample spans nearly 65,000 clones, around four fifths being singletons. Sequenced sample: peripheral blood. Receptor source: a human donor in a cohort sampled during active COVID-19.

This clone was recorded once. V gene TRBV28 combines with J gene TRBJ1-1; D not resolved. V lost 3 bases, J lost 11 bases, and 16 bases lay in between. There are 13 residues in the CDR3. CDR1 and CDR2 from the germline V gene are MDHEN and SYDVKM. The CDR3 reads CASSLMGTVLAFF. DNA for the CDR3: TGTGCCAGCAGTTTGATGGGTACAGTACTCGCTTTCTTT.

This chain links TRBV10-1 with TRBJ2-7; D unresolved. The V gene lost 4 bases and the J gene lost 3 bases, with 10 bases spanning the gap. This CDR3 is 13 amino acids long. Germline V gives CDR1 WNHNN, CDR2 SYGVQD (reference sequence). As DNA, the CDR3 is TGCGCCAGCAGTGCCGGGTTCGACTACGAGCAGTACTTC. This sequence encodes CASSAGFDYEQYF.

The chain joins TRBV28 to TRBJ1-2; 10 bases align to TRBD1. V lost 5 bases, J lost 6 bases, and 15 bases stayed unmatched. This CDR3 spans 17 amino acids. Germline-derived CDR1 and CDR2 are MDHEN and SYDVKM. The CDR3 sequence: CASSLAGVDRGHHGYTF. In nucleotides, the CDR3 is TGTGCCAGCAGTCTTGCGGGGGTCGACAGGGGGCATCATGGCTACACCTTC.

The chain employs TRBV9 and TRBJ2-1; TRBD1 matches 10 bases. The junction had 5 bases not matched to a gene; V was cut back by 1 base and J by 10 bases. Germline assignment: CDR1 SGDLS and CDR2 YYNGEE. This CDR3 comprises 14 residues. CDR3 nucleotides: TGTGCCAGCAGCGTAAGGGACAGGGGAGGAGAGCAGTTCTTC. Translation gives CASSVRDRGGEQFF.

The rearrangement joins TRBV3-1 (or the pseudogene TRBV3-2) to TRBJ1-1; 9 bases align to TRBD1. The CDR3 totals 16 residues. CDR1 is LGHDT and CDR2 is YNNKEL in the germline V gene (reference sequence). Unmatched junction bases numbered 6, after V lost 4 bases and J lost 0 bases. The CDR3 DNA follows: TGTGCCAGCAGCCCGAACAGGGGGCTCATGAACACTGAAGCTTTCTTT. Translation: CASSPNRGLMNTEAFF.

J is TRBJ1-5 and V is TRBV6-5, with 7 bases matching TRBD1. This CDR3 region has 14 residues. From germline, CDR1 is MNHEY and CDR2 SVGAGI. With 4 bases clipped from V and 4 bases from J, the junction kept 4 bases outside the gene matches. CDR3 nucleotides: TGTGCCAGCAGTTCGGGACAGAATAATCAGCCCCAGCATTTT. Amino acid sequence: CASSSGQNNQPQHF.

This CDR3 is CASSLPLAGNEQYF. CDR3 in DNA: TGTGCCAGCAGCTTACCGTTAGCAGGGAACGAGCAGTACTTC. This chain links TRBV11-2 with TRBJ2-7; D perhaps matches TRBD1 (5 bases). The V gene lost 2 bases and the J gene lost 5 bases, with 13 bases spanning the gap. The CDR3 runs 14 residues. The V gene's germline CDR1 is SGHAT and CDR2 FQNNGV.

This clone came up once. The V call is TRBV24-1, the J call TRBJ2-1; a possible D gene is TRBD2 (6 bases). CDR3 length equals 14 residues. Between the trimmed V and J ends, which lost 1 base and 6 bases, there was a span of 9 bases. Germline CDR1 KGHDR, CDR2 SFDVKD. The CDR3 region is CATSDFGGRNEQFF. CDR3 nucleotide sequence: TGTGCCACCAGTGATTTTGGAGGGCGCAATGAGCAGTTCTTC.

The chain carries TRBV6-2 or TRBV6-3 and TRBJ2-7, with TRBD1 matching over 7 bases. CDR3 length: 14 residues. Losses at the gene ends were 0 bases for V and 2 bases for J; bases not matched to a gene: 1. In germline, CDR1 is MNHEY, CDR2 SVGEGT. In DNA form, the CDR3 reads TGTGCCAGCAGTTACTCGACAGGGCCCTACGAGCAGTACTTC. This translates into CASSYSTGPYEQYF.

The genes are TRBV4-3 and TRBJ2-6; TRBD2 is a possible D gene (7 bases). Deletions cut 8 bases from V and 0 bases from J, with 14 bases between. The CDR3 covers 16 residues. The germline gives CDR1 LGHNA, CDR2 YSLEER. The CDR3: CASGGARASGANVLTF. Here the CDR3 DNA reads TGCGCCAGCGGGGGGGCGCGGGCCTCTGGGGCCAACGTCCTGACTTTC.

The chain links TRBV5-1 to TRBJ1-5; the D is unclear. This CDR3 has 14 amino acids. Germline assignment: CDR1 SGHRS and CDR2 YFSETQ. V lost 0 bases and J lost 7, with 11 bases in between. CDR3 loop: CASSLDGVGQPQHF. The DNA of the CDR3 is TGCGCCAGCAGCTTGGACGGGGTGGGGCAGCCCCAGCATTTT.

The gene calls are TRBV7-3 and TRBJ2-7; 8 positions agree with TRBD1. The J segment lost 5 bases and the V segment lost 4 bases, leaving 4 bases of the junction unmatched. Germline V gene data show CDR1 as SGHTA and CDR2 as FQGTGA. This CDR3 has 13 residues. Here the CDR3 reads CASSYGQGDEQYF. CDR3 nucleotide sequence: TGTGCCAGCAGCTACGGACAGGGTGACGAGCAGTACTTC.

This clone came up once. One end of the junction is discordant with germline, which a read error may explain. The chain couples TRBV7-7 to TRBJ2-5, with 9 bases identical to TRBD1. Germline CDR1 is SSHAT and CDR2 is FNYEAQ (reference sequence). The CDR3 is 14 residues long. CDR3 protein: CASSPRDRGETQYF. CDR3 sequence (DNA): TGTGCTAGCAGCCCTAGAGACAGGGGGGAGACCCAGTACTTC.

This clone has more than one count but fewer than ten. V usage is TRBV9 and J usage is TRBJ2-7, with D perhaps matching TRBD1 (5 bases). The CDR3 has 13 amino acids. CDR1 is SGDLS, CDR2 YYNGEE, per germline. V was clipped by 1 base and J by 2 bases, with 7 bases between them. The CDR3 reads CASSVSTAYEQYF. The CDR3 DNA follows: TGTGCCAGCAGCGTATCGACAGCCTACGAGCAGTACTTC.

This clone was recorded only once. The rearrangement joins TRBV28 to TRBJ1-5; D gene ambiguous. V lost 5 bases to trimming and J lost 6 bases, with 8 bases between them. The CDR3 is made up of 12 amino acids. CDR1 and CDR2 (germline): MDHEN, SYDVKM. The CDR3 loop reads CASSQEGQPQHF. CDR3 DNA sequence: TGTGCCAGCAGTCAAGAGGGTCAGCCCCAGCATTTT. Looking up the rest from reference TRBV28 and TRBJ1-5 gives the full variable domain: DVKVTQSSRYLVKRTGEKVFLECVQDMDHENMFWYRQDPGLGLRLIYFSYDVKMKEKGDIPEGYSVSREKKERFSLILESASTNQTSMYLCASSQEGQPQHFGDGTRLSIL.

The V gene is TRBV6-5, the J gene TRBJ2-5; 12 nucleotides align to TRBD2. The trim removed 2 bases at V and 1 base at J, leaving 2 bases unmatched. Germline values: CDR1 MNHEY, CDR2 SVGAGI. CDR3 length equals 16 residues. For the CDR3, the DNA is TGTGCCAGCAGTTACCTAGCGGGGGGGTTCCAAGAGACCCAGTACTTC. Amino acids: CASSYLAGGFQETQYF.

The rearrangement links TRBV7-2 to TRBJ2-7; 9 bases line up with TRBD2. This CDR3 region has 14 residues. J lost 4 bases, V lost 0 bases, and 1 base had no gene match. The germline gives CDR1 SGHTA, CDR2 FQGNSA. CDR3 in amino acids: CASSLASGGYEQYF. CDR3 coding DNA: TGTGCCAGCAGCTTAGCTAGCGGGGGTTACGAGCAGTACTTC.

The V and J genes are TRBV6-6 and TRBJ1-4; 8 bases fit TRBD1. The CDR3 is made up of 14 amino acids. Germline loops: CDR1 MNHNY, CDR2 SVGAGI (reference sequence). J lost 7 bases, V lost 11 bases, and 12 bases had no gene match. DNA of the CDR3: TGTGCCTGCCGTTCGAACAGGGGGAGTGAAAAACTGTTTTTT. Protein: CACRSNRGSEKLFF.